The TCR beta chain described here comes from a study of CD8+ T cells in alopecia areata. This CDR3 region has 15 residues. Germline V lookup: CDR1 SGHNT, CDR2 YYREEE (reference sequence). Following extraction, RNA underwent reverse transcription to cDNA, which served as the sequencing template. Sequenced by immunoSEQ multiplex PCR; TCRdb stores in-frame clones only, minus some. The repertoire holds 15,000 to 17,000 clones, with about 63% as singletons. Regarding this clone: Its specificity is unknown. At one boundary the junction diverges from the germline segment, which might be a read error.

Whole-study results and caveats: Patients shared TCRs less clearly than mice did, possibly for HLA-related reasons. An increase in clonality over normal scalp was evident in lesional scalp, especially alopecia totalis/universalis.

Peripheral blood, together with lesional scalp punch biopsies, was collected from alopecia areata patients. The receptor comes from a human donor with alopecia areata. The chain carries TRBV5-4 and TRBJ2-7, with 11 bases matching TRBD2. What was sequenced was skin. This CDR3 is CASRPLAGVRGEQYF. The CDR3 bases are TGCGCCAGCAGACCACTAGCGGGAGTCAGAGGCGAGCAGTACTTC.